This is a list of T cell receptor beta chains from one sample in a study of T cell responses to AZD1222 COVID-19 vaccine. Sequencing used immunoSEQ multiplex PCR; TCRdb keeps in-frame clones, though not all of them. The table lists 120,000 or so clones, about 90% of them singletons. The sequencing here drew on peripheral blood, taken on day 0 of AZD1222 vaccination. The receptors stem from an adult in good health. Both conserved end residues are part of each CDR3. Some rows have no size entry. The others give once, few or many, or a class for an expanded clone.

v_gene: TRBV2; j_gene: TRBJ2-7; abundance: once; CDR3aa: CASSEGTALDEQYF
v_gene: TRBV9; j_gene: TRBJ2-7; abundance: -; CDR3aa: CASSKGTGGYEQYF
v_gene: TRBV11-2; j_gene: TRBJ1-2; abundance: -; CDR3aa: CASSLGQGALYGYTF
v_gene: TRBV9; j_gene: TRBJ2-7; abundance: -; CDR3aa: CASSRLGLAIYEQYF
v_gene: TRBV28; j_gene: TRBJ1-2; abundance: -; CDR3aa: CASRNRGRGYGYTF
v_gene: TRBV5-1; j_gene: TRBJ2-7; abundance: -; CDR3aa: CASSYLSYEQYF
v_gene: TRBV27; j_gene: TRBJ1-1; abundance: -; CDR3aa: CASSFYLKGVKTEAFF
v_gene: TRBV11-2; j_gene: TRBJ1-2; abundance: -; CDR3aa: CASSSRNYGYTF
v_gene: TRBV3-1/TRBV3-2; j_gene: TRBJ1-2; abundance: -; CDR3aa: CASSPDRANYGYTF
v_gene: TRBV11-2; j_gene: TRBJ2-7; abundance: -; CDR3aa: CASSLTGLSGQGGKEPYF
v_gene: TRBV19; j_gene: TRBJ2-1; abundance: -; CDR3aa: CASSIRRGNEQFF
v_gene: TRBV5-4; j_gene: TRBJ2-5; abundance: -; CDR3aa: CASSSDRGPQETQYF
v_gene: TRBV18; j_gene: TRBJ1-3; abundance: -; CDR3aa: CASSPRTPNTGNTIYF
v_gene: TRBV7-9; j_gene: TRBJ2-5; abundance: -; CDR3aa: CASSPGETQYF
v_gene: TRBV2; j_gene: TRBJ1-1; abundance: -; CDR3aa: CASTLTGGSTEAFF
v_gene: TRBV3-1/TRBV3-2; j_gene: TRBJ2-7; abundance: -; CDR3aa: CASSQDTREQYF
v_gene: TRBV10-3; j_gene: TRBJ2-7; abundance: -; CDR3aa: CAISVAASGGAYEQYF
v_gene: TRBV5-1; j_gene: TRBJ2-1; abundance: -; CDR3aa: CASSLNPSSRGARGVVQFF
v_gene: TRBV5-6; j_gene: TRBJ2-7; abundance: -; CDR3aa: CASSLLREQYF
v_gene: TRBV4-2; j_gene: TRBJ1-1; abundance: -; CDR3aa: CASSHIGRAEAFF
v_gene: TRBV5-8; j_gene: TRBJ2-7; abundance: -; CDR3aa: CASSPFWIAGGEQYF
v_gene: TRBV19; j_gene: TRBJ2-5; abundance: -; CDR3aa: CASSAGRTETQYF
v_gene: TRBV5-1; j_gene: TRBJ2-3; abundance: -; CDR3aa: CASGEGGAEDTQYF
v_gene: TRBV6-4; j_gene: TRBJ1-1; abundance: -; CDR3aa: CASSAQENTEAFF
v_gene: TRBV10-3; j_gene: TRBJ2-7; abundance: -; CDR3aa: CAISGEGGRNYEQYF
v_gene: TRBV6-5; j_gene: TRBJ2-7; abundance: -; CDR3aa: CASSSGTVIYEQYF
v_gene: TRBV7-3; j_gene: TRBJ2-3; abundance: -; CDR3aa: CASSLGGDRSYISTDTQYF
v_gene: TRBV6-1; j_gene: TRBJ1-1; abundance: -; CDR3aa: CASSEQDTEAFF
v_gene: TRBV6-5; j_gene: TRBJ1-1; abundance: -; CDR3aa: CASSYSSRWSEAFF
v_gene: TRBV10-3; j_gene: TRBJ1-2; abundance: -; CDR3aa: CAISESGQGALGYTF
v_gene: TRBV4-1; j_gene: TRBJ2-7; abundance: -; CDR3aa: CASSQGSFKSGTVTYEQYF
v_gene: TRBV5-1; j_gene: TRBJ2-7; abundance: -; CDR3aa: CASSYDRGSGEQYF
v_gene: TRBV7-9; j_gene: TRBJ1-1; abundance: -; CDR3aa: CASSSLEGYTEAFF
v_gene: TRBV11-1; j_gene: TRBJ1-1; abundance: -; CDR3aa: CASSFMKNTEAFF
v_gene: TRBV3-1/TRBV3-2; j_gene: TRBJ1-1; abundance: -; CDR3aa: CASSRGTANTEAFF
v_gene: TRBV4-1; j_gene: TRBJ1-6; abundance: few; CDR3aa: CASSRLGLNSPLHF
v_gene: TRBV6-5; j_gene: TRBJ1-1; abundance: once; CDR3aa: CASSSPPDRLNTEAFF
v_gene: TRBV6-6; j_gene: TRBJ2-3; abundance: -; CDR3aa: CASSYPAEVSDTQYF
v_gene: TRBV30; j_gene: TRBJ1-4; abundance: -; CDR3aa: CAWGGITGILFF
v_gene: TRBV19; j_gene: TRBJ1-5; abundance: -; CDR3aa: CASSIGTGTQPQHF
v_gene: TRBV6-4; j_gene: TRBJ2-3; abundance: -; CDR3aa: CASSDGTSGGADTQYF
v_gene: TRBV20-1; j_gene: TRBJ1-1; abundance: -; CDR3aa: CSASPPQGQAFF
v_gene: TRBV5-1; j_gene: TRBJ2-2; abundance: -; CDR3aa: CASSFDRPTGELFF
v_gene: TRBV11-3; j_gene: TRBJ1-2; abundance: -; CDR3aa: CASSRSDRGDGYTF
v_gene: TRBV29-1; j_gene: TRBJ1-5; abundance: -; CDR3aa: CSAEAGEGQPQHF
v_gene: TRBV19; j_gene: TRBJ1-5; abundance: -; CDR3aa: CASSIGALQGVYRQPQHF